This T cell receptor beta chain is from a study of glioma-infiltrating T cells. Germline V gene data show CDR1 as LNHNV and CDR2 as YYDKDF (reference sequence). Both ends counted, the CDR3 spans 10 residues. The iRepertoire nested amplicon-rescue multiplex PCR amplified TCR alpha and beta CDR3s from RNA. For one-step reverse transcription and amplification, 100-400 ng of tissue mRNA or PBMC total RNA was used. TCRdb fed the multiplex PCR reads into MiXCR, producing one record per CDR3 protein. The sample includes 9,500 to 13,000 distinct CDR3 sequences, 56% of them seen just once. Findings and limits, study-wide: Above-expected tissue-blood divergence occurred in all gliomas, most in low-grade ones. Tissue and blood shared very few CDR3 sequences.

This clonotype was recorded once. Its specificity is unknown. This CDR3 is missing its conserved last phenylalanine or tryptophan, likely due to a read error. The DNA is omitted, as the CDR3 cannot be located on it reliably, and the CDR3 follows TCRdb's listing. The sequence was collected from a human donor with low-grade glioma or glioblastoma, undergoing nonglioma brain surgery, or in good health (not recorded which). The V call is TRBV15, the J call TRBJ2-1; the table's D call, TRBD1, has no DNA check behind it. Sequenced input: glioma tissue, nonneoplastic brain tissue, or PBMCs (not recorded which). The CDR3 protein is CATSGNRDLT.